The present entry profiles one TCR beta chain with its context. The data are from a study of graft-versus-host responses after intestinal transplantation. Overall study context: Tacrolimus plus steroids were given to all recipients for approximately three years, preceded by anti-thymocyte globulin induction.

The CDR3 totals 15 residues. Germline loops: CDR1 SGDLS, CDR2 YYNGEE. V gave up 3 bases and J gave up 7 bases, with 16 bases separating them. Profiled with immunoSEQ multiplex PCR; TCRdb holds only in-frame clones, not every one. Among some 2,500 clones, under 30% were seen once, and the ten largest hold 5.1%. General study points: Recipient marrow harbored GvH clones, some of which surfaced first in ileum or blood.

Post-reaction, proliferating CD3+CD4+ and CD3+CD8+ responders (CFSE-low) were sorted. The chain joins TRBV9 to TRBJ1-4, with a tentative D call TRBD1 (6 bases). This clonotype originated in a human patient who was an organ donor for intestinal transplantation. The sample here was alloreactive CD4+ T cells from a mixed lymphocyte reaction culture, taken before transplantation. This sample's subset: CFSE-low proliferating T cells sorted from roughly six-day pre-transplant mixed lymphocyte reaction (GvH or HvG direction). DNA of the CDR3: TGTGCCAGCAGCGAAACCGGGACACCGAGTGAAAAACTGTTTTTT. Amino acid sequence: CASSETGTPSEKLFF.